Listed below are T cell receptor beta chains from one sample, sequenced in a study of cytomegalovirus exposure and HLA in healthy donors. Sequenced by immunoSEQ multiplex PCR; TCRdb stores in-frame clones only, minus some. The data contain 100,000 or so clones, over 75% of them singletons. The sequenced material came from PBMCs. All receptors derive from a man between 40 and 49 years old in good health and CMV-seropositive. Each CDR3 is given with its conserved first and last residue. Each record gives: D gene, V gene, J gene, CDR3 protein, CDR3 DNA. The D gene is left open where the match is weak.

-	TRBV15	TRBJ2-1	CATSSPMVGEHYNEQFF	TGTGCCACCAGCAGCCCGATGGTTGGAGAACATTACAATGAGCAGTTCTTC
-	TRBV19	TRBJ1-5	CASRTPTGNSNQPQHF	TGTGCCAGTAGGACTCCTACAGGGAATAGCAATCAGCCCCAGCATTTT
-	TRBV14	TRBJ1-4	CASRPTGNEKLFF	TGTGCCAGCAGACCCACAGGGAATGAAAAACTGTTTTTT
TRBD1	TRBV7-6	TRBJ2-5	CASSPGQGETQYF	TGTGCCAGCAGCCCGGGACAGGGAGAGACCCAGTACTTC
TRBD1	TRBV5-8	TRBJ2-7	CASSLGRDREQYF	TGTGCCAGCAGCTTGGGGAGGGACAGGGAGCAGTACTTC
-	TRBV28	TRBJ1-1	CASSLIQNTEAFF	TGTGCCAGCAGTTTAATCCAGAACACTGAAGCTTTCTTT
TRBD1	TRBV6-1	TRBJ2-7	CASSGGQGAGYEQYF	TGTGCCAGCAGTGGGGGACAGGGGGCTGGCTACGAGCAGTACTTC
TRBD1	TRBV29-1	TRBJ1-2	CSAGTGNSYGYTF	TGCAGCGCCGGGACAGGGAACAGCTATGGCTACACCTTC
-	TRBV30	TRBJ1-1	CAWSINGTEAFF	TGTGCCTGGAGTATTAACGGCACTGAAGCTTTCTTT
-	TRBV4-2	TRBJ1-4	CASGQTPGTGREKLFF	TGTGCCAGCGGCCAAACTCCCGGGACTGGCCGTGAAAAACTGTTTTTT